This T cell receptor beta chain was recovered during a study of blood T cell repertoires in COVID-19. Participants spanned ages roughly 18 to 90 years and resided in roughly 22 US areas. Recovered status in Cohort 3 required two negative PCRs, clearance, or symptom resolution. V lost 0 bases to trimming and J lost 0 bases; unmatched junction nucleotides: 4. Germline CDR1 and CDR2: GTSNPN and SVGIG (reference sequence). This CDR3 has 16 residues. In the original workflow: Nucleated cell counts were estimated from reference gene primer amplification. Clones were read by immunoSEQ multiplex PCR, and TCRdb kept only the in-frame ones, dropping some. V, J and clone size are taken as reported in that table, and D and trimming were inferred from the DNA itself. The data show more than 85,000 clones, 65% to 90% seen once.

The rearrangement joins TRBV30 to TRBJ1-3; 8 bases map to TRBD1. This sequence originates from a woman aged 45-65 years who had recovered from COVID-19. Sequenced: PBMCs or T cells enriched from blood (not recorded which). The CDR3 DNA follows: TGTGCCTGGAGTGTGGGACAGGATACCTCTGGAAACACCATATATTTT. Translating it yields CAWSVGQDTSGNTIYF. Using reference TRBV30 and TRBJ1-3 for the parts outside the CDR3, the full variable domain is SQTIHQWPATLVQPVGSPLSLECTVEGTSNPNLYWYRQAAGRGLQLLFYSVGIGQISSEVPQNLSASRPQDRQFILSSKKLLLSDSGFYLCAWSVGQDTSGNTIYFGEGSWLTVV.